This record looks at one TCR beta chain sequence and its context. Those who participated ranged in age from about 18 to 89 years and resided in 20 to 25 US areas. Clinical history reported by participants formed the basis on which cohorts were assigned. Two negative PCRs, clearance, or symptom resolution characterized the recovered Cohort 3 donors. The assay was immunoSEQ multiplex PCR, and TCRdb's table has in-frame clones only and misses some. The sample lists hundreds of thousands of clones, around 86% occurring once. These data belong to a study of blood T cell repertoires in COVID-19. At the level of the study: T cells, B-cell-depleted T cells, or PBMCs supplied cDNA or gDNA.

The CDR3 loop spans 15 amino acids. Per the germline V gene, CDR1 is LNHDA and CDR2 is SQIVND (reference sequence). V was clipped by 3 bases and J by 8 bases, with 19 bases between them. The chain combines TRBV19 with TRBJ1-2, with a tentative D call TRBD1 (5 bases). This receptor was obtained from a man aged 35 to 55 who had recovered from COVID-19. Source material: PBMCs or T cells enriched from blood (not recorded which). This CDR3 reads CASSISMAGQRGYTF. The CDR3 region has the DNA TGTGCCAGTAGTATCAGCATGGCAGGGCAACGAGGCTACACCTTC.